The 3 T cell receptor beta chains given below trace back to one sample, sequenced in a study of T cells in Graves' hyperthyroidism and ophthalmopathy. Using RNA transcripts as the source, TCR beta CDR3 regions were amplified. During a first-round RT-PCR of the TCR CDR3, the HTBI primer set was used. TCRdb itself ran the multiplex PCR reads through MiXCR, one entry per CDR3 protein. The sample includes about 270,000 distinct CDR3 sequences, roughly 22% of them seen just once. The sequenced sample consisted of blood. Receptors originate from a man under 40 with Graves' ophthalmopathy.

This chain connects TRBV29-1 to TRBJ2-2; 10 nucleotides agree with TRBD2. The V gene end was trimmed by 5 bases and the J gene end by 8 bases; junction bases not matched to a gene: 2. Germline CDR1 reads SQVTM; CDR2 reads ANQGSEA. The CDR3 runs 12 residues. CDR3 in DNA: TGCAGCGTTTGGACTAGCGGAGGGGAGCTGTTTTTT. Its protein product is CSVWTSGGELFF.

This clonotype has just a few counts. The chain is built from TRBV6-1 and TRBJ1-5, with TRBD1 identical over 7 bases. J gave up 3 bases and V 7 bases, and 9 bases lay outside the gene matches. The CDR3 sequence is 15 residues long. Germline V gene lookup returns CDR1 MNHNS and CDR2 SASEGT. CDR3: CASMDRTGYNQPQHF. As DNA, the CDR3 is TGTGCCAGCATGGACCGGACAGGCTACAATCAGCCCCAGCATTTT.

This clonotype was seen ten or more times. The V call is TRBV24-1, the J call TRBJ2-3; the match to TRBD2 covers 12 bases. CDR3 length: 23 amino acids. Germline CDR1 reads KGHDR; CDR2 reads SFDVKD. The V segment lost 3 bases and the J segment 6 bases; nucleotides outside the gene matches: 27. The CDR3 DNA is TGTGCCACCAGTGATCGACAGTACAACCAAGGACTAGCGGGATCGATAATATCGGATACGCAGTATTTT. Protein product: CATSDRQYNQGLAGSIISDTQYF.